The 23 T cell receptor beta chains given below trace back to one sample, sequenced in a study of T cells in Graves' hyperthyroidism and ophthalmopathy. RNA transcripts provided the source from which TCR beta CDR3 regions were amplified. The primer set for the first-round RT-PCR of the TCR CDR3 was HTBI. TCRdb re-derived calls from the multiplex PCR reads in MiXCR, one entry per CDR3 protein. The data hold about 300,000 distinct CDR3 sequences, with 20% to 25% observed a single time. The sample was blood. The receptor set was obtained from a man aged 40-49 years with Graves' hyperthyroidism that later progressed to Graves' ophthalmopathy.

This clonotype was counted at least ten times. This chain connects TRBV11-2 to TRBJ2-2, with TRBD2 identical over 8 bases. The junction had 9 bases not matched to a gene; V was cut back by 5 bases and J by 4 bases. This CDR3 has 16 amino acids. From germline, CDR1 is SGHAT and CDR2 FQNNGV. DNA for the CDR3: TGTGCCAGCAGCCTTCAGGGACTAGGTTTCACCGGGGAGCTGTTTTTT. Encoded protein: CASSLQGLGFTGELFF.

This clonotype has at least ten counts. DNA for the CDR3: TGTGCCACCGCGCGGCGACTAGCGGGCTCCTCTGGGGCCAACGTCCTGACTTTC. The encoded protein is CATARRLAGSSGANVLTF. The rearrangement links TRBV19 to TRBJ2-6; 10 bases fit TRBD2. The CDR3 consists of 18 residues. In germline, CDR1 is LNHDA, CDR2 SQIVND (reference sequence). The V gene end was trimmed by 10 bases and the J gene end by 0 bases; junction bases not matched to a gene: 12.

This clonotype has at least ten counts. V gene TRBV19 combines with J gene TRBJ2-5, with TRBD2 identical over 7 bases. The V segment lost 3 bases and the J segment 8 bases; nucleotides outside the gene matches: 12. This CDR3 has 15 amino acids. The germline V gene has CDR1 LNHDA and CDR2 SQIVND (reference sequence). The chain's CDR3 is CASSIRGLPPETQYF. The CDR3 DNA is TGTGCCAGTAGTATTAGGGGACTACCCCCAGAAACCCAGTACTTC.

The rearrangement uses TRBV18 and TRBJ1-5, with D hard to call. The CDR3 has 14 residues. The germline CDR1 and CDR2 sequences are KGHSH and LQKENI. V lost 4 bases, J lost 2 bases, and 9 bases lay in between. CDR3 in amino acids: CASSQSSGNQPQHF. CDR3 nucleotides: TGTGCCAGCTCACAATCTTCAGGCAATCAGCCCCAGCATTTT.

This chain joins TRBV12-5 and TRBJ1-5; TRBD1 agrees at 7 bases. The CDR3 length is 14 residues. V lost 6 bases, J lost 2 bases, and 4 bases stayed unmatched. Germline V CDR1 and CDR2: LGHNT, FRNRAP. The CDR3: CASGEDRGNQPQHF. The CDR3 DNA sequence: TGTGCTAGTGGAGAAGACAGGGGCAATCAGCCCCAGCATTTT.

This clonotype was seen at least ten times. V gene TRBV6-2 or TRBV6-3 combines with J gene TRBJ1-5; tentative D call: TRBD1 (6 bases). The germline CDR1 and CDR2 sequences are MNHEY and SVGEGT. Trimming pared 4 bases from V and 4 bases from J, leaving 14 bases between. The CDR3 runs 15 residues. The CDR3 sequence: CASSLTGAGNQPQHF. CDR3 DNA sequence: TGTGCCAGCAGTTTAACGGGGGCTGGTAATCAGCCCCAGCATTTT.

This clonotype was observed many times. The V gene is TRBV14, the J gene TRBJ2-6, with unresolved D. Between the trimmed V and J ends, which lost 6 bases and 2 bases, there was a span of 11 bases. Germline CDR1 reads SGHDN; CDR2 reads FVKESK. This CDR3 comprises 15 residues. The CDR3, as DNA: TGTGCCAGCAGTAAAATTAAGGCTGGGGCCAACGTCCTGACTTTC. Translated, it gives CASSKIKAGANVLTF.

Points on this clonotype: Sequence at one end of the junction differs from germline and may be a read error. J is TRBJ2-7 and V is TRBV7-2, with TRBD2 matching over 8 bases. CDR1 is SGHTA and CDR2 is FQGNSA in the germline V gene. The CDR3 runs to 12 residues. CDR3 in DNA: TGTGCCAGCAGCGCAGAGGCGGGCGGGAGGCGGTTC. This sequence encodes CASSAEAGGRRF.

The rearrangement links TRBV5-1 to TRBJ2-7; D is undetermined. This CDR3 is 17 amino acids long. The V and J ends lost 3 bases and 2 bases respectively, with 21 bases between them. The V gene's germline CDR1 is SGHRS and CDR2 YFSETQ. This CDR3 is CASSCRFSRLEPYEQYF. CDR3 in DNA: TGCGCCAGCAGCTGCCGTTTTAGTAGGCTAGAACCCTACGAGCAGTACTTC.

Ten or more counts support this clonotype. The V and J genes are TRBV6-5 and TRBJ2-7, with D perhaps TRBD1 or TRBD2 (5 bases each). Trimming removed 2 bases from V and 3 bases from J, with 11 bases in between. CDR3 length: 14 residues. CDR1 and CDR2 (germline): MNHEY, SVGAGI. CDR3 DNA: TGTGCCAGCAGTTACCGCACTGGGGGCTACGAGCAGTACTTC. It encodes CASSYRTGGYEQYF.

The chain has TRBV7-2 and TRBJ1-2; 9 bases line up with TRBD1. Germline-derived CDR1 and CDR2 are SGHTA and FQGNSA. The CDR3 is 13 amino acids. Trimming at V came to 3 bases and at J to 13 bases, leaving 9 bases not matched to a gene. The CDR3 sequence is CASSLGQGKPSTF. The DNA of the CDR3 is TGTGCCAGCAGCTTGGGACAGGGAAAACCTAGCACCTTC.

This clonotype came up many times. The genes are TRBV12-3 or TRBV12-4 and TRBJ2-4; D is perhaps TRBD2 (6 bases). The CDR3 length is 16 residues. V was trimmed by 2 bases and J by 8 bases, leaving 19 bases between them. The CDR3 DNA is TGTGCCAGCAGTTTAAATTTTGGGAGTCCGGGAGACATTCAGTACTTC. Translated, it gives CASSLNFGSPGDIQYF.

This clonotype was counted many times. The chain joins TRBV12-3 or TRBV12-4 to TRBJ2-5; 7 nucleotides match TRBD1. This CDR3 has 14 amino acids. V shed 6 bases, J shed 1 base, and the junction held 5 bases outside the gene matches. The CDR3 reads CASRRGTAQETQYF. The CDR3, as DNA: TGTGCCAGCAGGCGTGGGACAGCCCAAGAGACCCAGTACTTC.

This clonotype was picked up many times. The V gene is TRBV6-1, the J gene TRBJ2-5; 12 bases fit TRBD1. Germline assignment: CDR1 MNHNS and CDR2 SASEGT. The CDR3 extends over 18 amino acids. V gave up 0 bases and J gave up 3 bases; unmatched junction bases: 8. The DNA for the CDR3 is TGTGCCAGCAGTGAAGCGTCTTGGGACAGGGGGCGAAAAGAGACCCAGTACTTC. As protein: CASSEASWDRGRKETQYF.

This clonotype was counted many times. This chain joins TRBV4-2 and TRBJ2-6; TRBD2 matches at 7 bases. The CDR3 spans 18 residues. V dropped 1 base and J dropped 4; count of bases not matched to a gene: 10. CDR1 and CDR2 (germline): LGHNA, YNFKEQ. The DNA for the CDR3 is TGTGCCAGCAGCCAAGGATTGGGGAGGGTACAGGGGGCCAACGTCCTGACTTTC. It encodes CASSQGLGRVQGANVLTF.

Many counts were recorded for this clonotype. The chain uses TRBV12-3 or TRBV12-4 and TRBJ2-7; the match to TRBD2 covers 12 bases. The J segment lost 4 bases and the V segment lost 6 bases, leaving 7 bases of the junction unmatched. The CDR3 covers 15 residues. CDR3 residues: CASSKSLAGGYEQYF. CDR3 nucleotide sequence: TGTGCCAGCAGCAAAAGTCTAGCGGGAGGGTACGAGCAGTACTTC.

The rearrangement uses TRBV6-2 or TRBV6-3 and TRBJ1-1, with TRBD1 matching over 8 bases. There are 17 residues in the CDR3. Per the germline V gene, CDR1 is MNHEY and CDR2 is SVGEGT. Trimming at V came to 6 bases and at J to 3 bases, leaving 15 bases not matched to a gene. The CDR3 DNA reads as TGTGCCAGCAGACCCCAGGACAGGGATCGGTTTGACACTGAAGCTTTCTTT. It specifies CASRPQDRDRFDTEAFF.

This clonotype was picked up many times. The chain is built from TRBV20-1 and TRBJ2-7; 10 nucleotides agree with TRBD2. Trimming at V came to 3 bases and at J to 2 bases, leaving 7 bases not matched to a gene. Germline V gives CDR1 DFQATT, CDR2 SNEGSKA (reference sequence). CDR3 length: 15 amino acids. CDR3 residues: CSARLALAGAYEQYF. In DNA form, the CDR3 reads TGCAGTGCTAGGTTAGCCCTAGCGGGAGCCTACGAGCAGTACTTC.

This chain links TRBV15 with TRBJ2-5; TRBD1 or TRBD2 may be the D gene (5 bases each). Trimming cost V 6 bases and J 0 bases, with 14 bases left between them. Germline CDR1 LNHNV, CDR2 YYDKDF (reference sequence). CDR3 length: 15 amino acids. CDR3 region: CATSWGISDQETQYF. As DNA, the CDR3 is TGTGCCACCAGTTGGGGGATCAGCGACCAAGAGACCCAGTACTTC. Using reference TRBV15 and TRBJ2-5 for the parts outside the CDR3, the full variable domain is DAMVIQNPRYQVTQFGKPVTLSCSQTLNHNVMYWYQQKSSQAPKLLFHYYDKDFNNEADTPDNFQSRRPNTSFCFLDIRSPGLGDTAMYLCATSWGISDQETQYFGPGTRLLVL.

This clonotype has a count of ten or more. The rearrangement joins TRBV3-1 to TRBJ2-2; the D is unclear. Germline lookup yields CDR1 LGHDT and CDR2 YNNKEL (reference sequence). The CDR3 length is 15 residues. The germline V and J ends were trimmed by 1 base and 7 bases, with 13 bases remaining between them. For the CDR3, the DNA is TGTGCCAGCAGCCAAGGGGGTCTTTTTAGCGGGGAGCTGTTTTTT. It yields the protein CASSQGGLFSGELFF.

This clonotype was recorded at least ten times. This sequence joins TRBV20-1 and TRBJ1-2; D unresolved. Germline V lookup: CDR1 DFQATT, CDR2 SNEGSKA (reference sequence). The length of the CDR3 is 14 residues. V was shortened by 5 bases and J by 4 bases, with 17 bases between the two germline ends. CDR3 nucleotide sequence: TGCAGTGCTCCCTGGCCCCTCTCTACCTATGGCTACACCTTC. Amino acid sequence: CSAPWPLSTYGYTF.

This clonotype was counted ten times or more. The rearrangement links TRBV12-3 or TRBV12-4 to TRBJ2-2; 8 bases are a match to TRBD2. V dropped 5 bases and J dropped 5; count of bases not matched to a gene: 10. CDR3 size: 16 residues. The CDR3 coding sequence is TGTGCCAGCAGTCCCGACACTAGCGGAAGGACCGGGGAGCTGTTTTTT. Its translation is CASSPDTSGRTGELFF.

The CDR3 sequence is CSARGRSEQYF. The DNA for the CDR3 is TGCAGTGCTAGGGGTCGGTCCGAGCAGTACTTC. This chain connects TRBV20-1 to TRBJ2-7; D remains ambiguous. This CDR3 has 11 amino acids. The germline gives CDR1 DFQATT, CDR2 SNEGSKA (reference sequence). Trimming took off 3 bases at V and 6 bases at J, with 9 bases between the two ends.